A single sample gave rise to the 16 T cell receptor beta chains below, sequenced in a study of T cells in Graves' hyperthyroidism and ophthalmopathy. Amplified TCR beta CDR3 regions came from RNA transcripts. A set of HTBI primers served as the primers for a first-round RT-PCR of the TCR CDR3. TCRdb independently ran MiXCR on the multiplex PCR reads; one entry per CDR3 protein. Of over 500,000 distinct CDR3 sequences in the sample, about 14% are singletons; the top ten hold approximately 15%. The material sequenced was blood. These receptors were taken from a woman in her 40s with Graves' hyperthyroidism.

The gene calls are TRBV20-1 and TRBJ2-7, with D possibly TRBD1 on 6 matching bases. Germline CDR1 reads DFQATT; CDR2 reads SNEGSKA (reference sequence). The V end lost 6 bases, the J end lost 4 bases, and 13 bases lay between the germline ends. CDR3 length equals 12 residues. CDR3 sequence: CSAQGQLYEQYF. The CDR3 bases are TGCAGTGCACAAGGACAGTTGTACGAGCAGTACTTC.

J is TRBJ2-3 and V is TRBV13; D not certain. Per germline, CDR1 PRHDT and CDR2 FYEKMQ (reference sequence). Trimming removed 8 bases from V and 4 bases from J, with 16 bases in between. The length of the CDR3 is 14 residues. This CDR3 is CASRRNGPADTQYF. For the CDR3, the DNA is TGTGCCAGCCGACGAAACGGTCCAGCAGATACGCAGTATTTT.

This clonotype was detected ten times or more. The chain combines TRBV15 with TRBJ1-1, with 9 nucleotides matching TRBD1. After removal of 3 bases from V and 5 bases from J, the junction contained 4 bases not matched to a gene. This CDR3 contains 14 residues. Germline V gives CDR1 LNHNV, CDR2 YYDKDF (reference sequence). The CDR3 DNA reads TGTGCCACCAGCAGTAGGACAGGGGAAACTGAAGCTTTCTTT. Protein sequence: CATSSRTGETEAFF.

This clonotype was recorded only once. A single base separates this from a much larger clone, so it may be a read error. This chain uses TRBV18 with TRBJ1-1, with TRBD1 matching 9 bases. CDR1 KGHSH and CDR2 LQKENI come from the germline V gene. This CDR3 comprises 15 residues. CDR3: CVSSRPTGGVTEAFF. Here the CDR3 DNA reads TGTGTCAGCTCACGACCGACAGGGGGAGTCACTGAAGCTTTCTTT.

This clonotype was recorded many times. This chain's CDR3 is CSVELGTSSYEQYF. The CDR3 DNA is TGCAGCGTTGAATTGGGCACTTCCTCCTACGAGCAGTACTTC. The chain employs TRBV29-1 and TRBJ2-7; D unresolved. The V and J ends lost 2 bases and 0 bases respectively, with 11 bases between them. Germline V gives CDR1 SQVTM, CDR2 ANQGSEA. This CDR3 has 14 residues.

This clonotype was recorded at least ten times. The CDR3 loop reads CASSPPSAGLNSPLHF. The CDR3 coding sequence is TGTGCCAGCTCACCACCGTCCGCAGGACTAAATTCACCCCTCCACTTT. V is TRBV18 and J is TRBJ1-6; D call uncertain. Germline V gene lookup returns CDR1 KGHSH and CDR2 LQKENI. The length of the CDR3 is 16 residues. Trimming pared 0 bases from V and 7 bases from J, leaving 13 bases between.

This clonotype was picked up many times. The chain combines TRBV13 with TRBJ2-2, with 11 bases aligning to TRBD2. The CDR3 covers 15 residues. The germline gives CDR1 PRHDT, CDR2 FYEKMQ (reference sequence). J gave up 9 bases and V 3 bases, and 6 bases lay outside the gene matches. The DNA of the CDR3 is TGTGCCAGCAGCTTTACGACTAGCGGGAAATGGGAGCTGTTTTTT. Encoded protein: CASSFTTSGKWELFF.

This clonotype occurred many times. The gene calls are TRBV20-1 and TRBJ2-3; D might be TRBD1 or TRBD2, each matching 5 bases. Germline V gives CDR1 DFQATT, CDR2 SNEGSKA (reference sequence). The CDR3 extends over 13 amino acids. Trimming cost V 6 bases and J 3 bases, with 13 bases left between them. The CDR3 reads CSAPRGVTDTQYF. The CDR3 DNA reads TGCAGTGCGCCGAGGGGAGTAACAGATACGCAGTATTTT.

This clonotype has just a few counts. The V and J genes are TRBV12-3 or TRBV12-4 and TRBJ1-2; 9 bases match TRBD1. J lost 1 base, V lost 5 bases, and 5 bases had no gene match. The CDR3 loop spans 15 amino acids. In nucleotides, the CDR3 is TGTGCCAGCAGTACCGGGACAGGGCTTAACTATGGCTACACCTTC. Its protein is CASSTGTGLNYGYTF.

The chain employs TRBV4-1 and TRBJ1-6; a weak D match, TRBD1 (6 bases). CDR3 size: 16 residues. Germline V gives CDR1 MGHRA, CDR2 YSYEKL. The germline V and J ends were trimmed by 0 bases and 9 bases, with 15 bases remaining between them. The CDR3 DNA sequence: TGCGCCAGCAGCCAAGACTCGACAGGCGTGGGTTCACCCCTCCACTTT. Protein sequence: CASSQDSTGVGSPLHF.

In its sample, this clonotype was seen many times. The chain is built from TRBV3-1 and TRBJ2-7, with 8 nucleotides matching TRBD1. The CDR3 has 14 residues. V lost 1 base and J lost 5; bases outside the gene matches: 4. Germline V lookup: CDR1 LGHDT, CDR2 YNNKEL (reference sequence). CDR3 bases: TGTGCCAGCAGCCAAGGGACAGGGACCCACGAGCAGTACTTC. Encoded protein: CASSQGTGTHEQYF.

Ten or more counts support this clonotype. The gene calls are TRBV27 and TRBJ2-2; D may correspond to TRBD1 or TRBD2 (6 bases each). Trimming left V 0 bases short and J 1 base short, with 15 bases between. CDR1 and CDR2 (germline): MNHEY, SMNVEV (reference sequence). The CDR3 runs 18 residues. CDR3 sequence (DNA): TGTGCCAGCAGTTTATCGGTAGGGGGGACCTTGAACACCGGGGAGCTGTTTTTT. Encoded protein: CASSLSVGGTLNTGELFF.

V usage is TRBV11-2 and J usage is TRBJ2-7; D gene ambiguous. The CDR3 is 16 residues long. V lost 5 bases and J lost 0, with 17 bases in between. Germline V lookup: CDR1 SGHAT, CDR2 FQNNGV. CDR3 sequence: CASSQVHGPSSYEQYF. The DNA for the CDR3 is TGTGCCAGCAGCCAAGTCCATGGCCCGAGCTCCTACGAGCAGTACTTC.

On this clonotype itself: A much more abundant neighbour one base away suggests this may be a read error. V and J are TRBV5-6 and TRBJ1-1; the D is unclear. Germline loops: CDR1 SGHDT, CDR2 YYEEEE. The CDR3 contains 15 residues. Here the CDR3 DNA reads TGTGCCAGCAGCTTAAGGAGGAGGGAATCCACTGACGCTTTCTTT. Translating gives CASSLRRRESTDAFF.

This clonotype showed up just a few times. The rearrangement uses TRBV2 and TRBJ1-1; D is unresolved. From germline, CDR1 is SNHLY and CDR2 FYNNEI. The CDR3 consists of 13 residues. Between the trimmed V and J ends, which lost 4 bases and 1 base, there was a span of 7 bases. The CDR3 spells CASSATENTEAFF. As DNA, the CDR3 is TGTGCCAGCAGTGCCACAGAGAACACTGAAGCTTTCTTT.

This clonotype was seen at least ten times. The chain couples TRBV7-2 to TRBJ2-3; D possibly corresponds to TRBD2 (5 bases). The germline V gene encodes CDR1 SGHTA and CDR2 FQGNSA. This CDR3 spans 16 amino acids. Trimming removed 6 bases at V and 3 bases at J, with 19 bases between. CDR3 sequence (DNA): TGTGCCAGCAGTTCAAACAGAGGGAGTGGGACAGATACGCAGTATTTT. It translates to CASSSNRGSGTDTQYF.